The entry below gives a single TCR beta chain sequence along with its context. The antigen is unknown. Sequencing used immunoSEQ multiplex PCR; TCRdb keeps in-frame clones, though not all of them. The sample gives 30,000 to 45,000 clones, roughly 80% of which show up once; about 1.7% is in the top ten. The data derive from a study of OX40 agonist ivuxolimab in advanced cancers. Study-level findings and limits: Partial responders at 0.1-3.0 mg/kg showed near-lowest clonal expansion. At doses 0.1 to 3.0 mg/kg, CD4+ and CD8+ clones expanded.

The V and J ends lost 3 bases and 3 bases respectively, with 21 bases between them. CDR3 length: 18 amino acids. CDR1 is LGHNA, CDR2 YSLEER, per germline. The J gene is TRBJ1-5, the V gene TRBV4-3, with D possibly TRBD1 on 6 matching bases. The sample consisted of CD4+ or CD8+ T cells sorted from blood, taken in a trial of the OX40 agonist ivuxolimab. This clonotype originated in an adult with an advanced solid tumor such as melanoma, head and neck, liver or kidney cancer. CDR3 DNA sequence: TGCGCCAGCAGCCAGTGCGAAGGGGGGTGGTTTCCCAATCAGCCCCAGCATTTT. It codes for CASSQCEGGWFPNQPQHF.